This T cell receptor beta chain originates from a study of blood T cell repertoires in COVID-19. For the study at large: Samples representing acute and convalescent COVID-19 were sourced from the United States, Italy and Spain.

This CDR3 comprises 15 residues. V shed 2 bases, J shed 2 bases, and the junction held 2 bases outside the gene matches. Germline CDR1 and CDR2: SGHDN and FVKESK. Generated by immunoSEQ multiplex PCR, the TCRdb table keeps only in-frame clones and is missing some. The sample holds 90,000 to 120,000 clones; 88% are singletons and the top ten take around 6.5%. This sequence joins TRBV14 and TRBJ2-3; 9 bases match TRBD2. The specimen was peripheral blood. This clonotype was sampled from a middle-aged man with active or convalescent COVID-19. As DNA, the CDR3 is TGTGCCAGCAGCCAACGACTAGCGGCCACAGATACGCAGTATTTT. Translation gives CASSQRLAATDTQYF. Filled out from reference TRBV14 and TRBJ2-3, the complete variable domain reads EAGVTQFPSHSVIEKGQTVTLRCDPISGHDNLYWYRRVMGKEIKFLLHFVKESKQDESGMPNNRFLAERTGGTYSTLKVQPAELEDSGVYFCASSQRLAATDTQYFGPGTRLTVL.